The entry that follows covers one TCR beta chain sequence. Using a J-beta primer mix together with a sample-barcoded 5' primer, a second PCR was run for roughly 7 to 11 cycles. Via MiXCR, TCRdb re-called the 5' RACE reads, giving one row per CDR3 protein. The sample includes some 700,000 distinct CDR3 sequences, around a fifth seen only once; the top ten take about 22%. These data are taken from a study of blood T cells in healthy people across ages. The receptor comes from a man in his 70s in good health. The sample was blood.

The CDR3 spells CASRVWQGDSPLHF. The CDR3 nucleotides are TGTGCCAGCAGGGTGTGGCAGGGGGATTCACCCCTCCACTTT. The chain employs TRBV2 and TRBJ1-6; 7 bases line up with TRBD1. The CDR3 is made up of 14 amino acids. Germline CDR1 and CDR2: SNHLY and FYNNEI. The J segment lost 8 bases and the V segment lost 6 bases, leaving 7 bases of the junction unmatched.